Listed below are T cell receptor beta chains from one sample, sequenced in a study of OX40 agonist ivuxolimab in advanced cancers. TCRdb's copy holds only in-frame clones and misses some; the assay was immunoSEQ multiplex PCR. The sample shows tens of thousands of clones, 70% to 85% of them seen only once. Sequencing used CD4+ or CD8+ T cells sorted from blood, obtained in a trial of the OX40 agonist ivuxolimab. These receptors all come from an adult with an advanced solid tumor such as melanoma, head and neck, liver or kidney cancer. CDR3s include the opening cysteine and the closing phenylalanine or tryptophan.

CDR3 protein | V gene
CASSPGTGGGETQYF | TRBV5-1
CASSMGMVHTDTQYF | TRBV19
CASSLIQRTEETYEQYF | TRBV4-1
CASSYSGSLNEKLFF | TRBV6-5
CASSLVAGALSTEAFF | TRBV11-2
CASTRTNTGELFF | TRBV6-1
CASTSGAVYNSPLHF | TRBV2
CASSKLVGQKNTEAFF | TRBV21-1
CASSVGTGSLQRGYTF | TRBV9
CASHKTGEQPQHF | TRBV6-5
CASSPGTGAREQYF | TRBV6-1
CASSQGAQYGYTF | TRBV5-4
CSIRTSGQGEQYF | TRBV29-1
CASSFGLVGQPQHF | TRBV19
CASSVEPTGTEAFF | TRBV7-2
CASSLSLSYGYTF | TRBV7-2
CASSPNTRRSAYEQYF | TRBV6-6
CASSEGQGILAKNIQYF | TRBV25-1
CASSLTDQETQYF | TRBV6-5
CASTGARTQYF | TRBV6-1
CASWQVGSRAFF | TRBV6-1
CASTPGQILSYTF | TRBV7-2
CASSLGGPGYTF | TRBV11-1
CASSRSDRSSYEQYF | TRBV7-9
CASSDSGSNSPLHF | TRBV6-1
CASSQIDMGLSYEKLFF | TRBV4-1
CASSPLGGATGELFF | TRBV7-3
CASSPRFGDDEKLFF | TRBV18
CASSHGLAYETQYF | TRBV4-1
CASSQLGQGGTEAFF | TRBV16
CASSRDRQETQYF | TRBV18